This TCR beta chain was identified during a study of blood T cell repertoires in COVID-19. Study as a whole: Samples of COVID-19 (acute and convalescent) were obtained from the United States, Italy and Spain.

Recruits, aged roughly 18 to 89 years, lived in 25 or so US areas. The authors' processing: Amplification with reference gene primers provided the estimates of nucleated cell counts. The table came from immunoSEQ multiplex PCR; TCRdb's copy has only in-frame clones and leaves some out. Clone size and the V and J calls come from that table; the DNA yielded D and trimming. Of 200,000 to 250,000 clones detected, 82% appear once; the ten largest clones hold around 3.4%. This CDR3 region has 15 residues. Trimming at V came to 4 bases and at J to 2 bases, leaving 7 bases not matched to a gene. The V gene's germline CDR1 is SGHVS and CDR2 FNYEAQ.

Material for sequencing was PBMCs or T cells enriched from blood (not recorded which). The source of this sequence is a woman aged 55-70 years who had recovered from COVID-19. V and J are TRBV7-6 and TRBJ2-5; TRBD1 matches 7 bases. The CDR3 protein is CASSSWTGKQETQYF. The CDR3 nucleotides read TGTGCCAGCAGCTCATGGACAGGCAAACAAGAGACCCAGTACTTC.